This T cell receptor beta chain is drawn from a study of radiotherapy plus CTLA-4 blockade in lung cancer. Germline trimming cut 1 base from V and 3 bases from J; bases unmatched to any gene: 11. The CDR3 loop spans 18 amino acids. In germline, CDR1 is SEHNR, CDR2 FQNEAQ (reference sequence). Profiling relied on immunoSEQ multiplex PCR, and the TCRdb table lists in-frame clones only, not all of them. Here the sample spans roughly 110,000 clones, approximately 80% being singletons. The material sequenced was peripheral blood, taken from a patient treated with radiotherapy plus ipilimumab. This receptor was obtained from a human donor with non-small cell lung cancer that progressed on radiotherapy plus ipilimumab. Some clones in this sample may be carry-over from other donors' samples. The rearrangement links TRBV7-9 to TRBJ1-5, with TRBD1 matching 8 bases. CDR3 residues: CASSLELGTGGLNQPQHF. In DNA, the CDR3 is TGTGCCAGCAGCTTAGAATTAGGGACAGGAGGTCTCAATCAGCCCCAGCATTTT. The full variable domain, rest sourced from reference TRBV7-9 and TRBJ1-5, is DTGVSQNPRHKITKRGQNVTFRCDPISEHNRLYWYRQTLGQGPEFLTYFQNEAQLEKSRLLSDRFSAERPKGSFSTLEIQRTEQGDSAMYLCASSLELGTGGLNQPQHFGDGTRLSIL.